These 23 T cell receptor beta chains were sequenced from one sample in a study of cytomegalovirus exposure and HLA in healthy donors. The PCR was carried out with 60 Vbeta primers and 13 Jbeta primers. Some clones are missing from TCRdb's copy, which holds only in-frame ones; the method was immunoSEQ multiplex PCR. The table records 140,000 to 150,000 clones, under 70% of them present only once. Sequencing was carried out using PBMCs. The receptors derive from a woman aged 55-75 years in good health and CMV-seronegative.

The gene calls are TRBV27 and TRBJ2-1; D is unresolved. The CDR3 covers 15 residues. In germline, CDR1 is MNHEY, CDR2 SMNVEV (reference sequence). V shed 5 bases and J shed 6 bases, with 17 bases lying between them. The CDR3 DNA follows: TGTGCCAGCAGTCCCTACCCTCCAGGAATCAATGAGCAGTTCTTC. Protein product: CASSPYPPGINEQFF.

The rearrangement uses TRBV14 and TRBJ2-5; D is possibly TRBD2 (6 bases). Near its end, the DNA agrees better with TRBJ2-7, so the J call may be wrong. There are 12 residues in the CDR3. CDR1 is SGHDN and CDR2 is FVKESK in the germline V gene. CDR3 sequence: CASSLDYYEQYF. Written as DNA, the CDR3 is TGTGCCAGCAGCTTGGACTACTACGAGCAGTACTTC.

Here the CDR3 DNA reads TGCGCCAGCAGCCAAGATCACGGCGGGGCGAACACCGGGGAGCTGTTTTTT. Amino acids: CASSQDHGGANTGELFF. This sequence joins TRBV4-3 and TRBJ2-2, with a tentative D call TRBD2 (6 bases). The CDR3 is 17 amino acids. CDR1 is LGHNA, CDR2 YSLEER, per germline. Trimming shortened V by 0 bases and J by 0 bases, and 11 bases separated the two germline ends.

As DNA, the CDR3 is TGTGCCAGCAGTGAGTATCGTCGGGAGCAGTACTTC. The encoded protein is CASSEYRREQYF. V and J are TRBV6-1 and TRBJ2-7; no clear D gene. The CDR3 has 12 amino acids. With 3 bases removed from V and 7 bases from J, the gap between germline ends came to 10 bases. The germline V gene encodes CDR1 MNHNS and CDR2 SASEGT.

The chain carries TRBV7-2 and TRBJ2-7, with 9 nucleotides matching TRBD2. In germline, CDR1 is SGHTA, CDR2 FQGNSA. The V and J ends lost 1 base and 3 bases, in that order; junction bases with no gene match: 10. The CDR3 has 17 amino acids. CDR3 in amino acids: CASSLVPSGALFYEQYF. CDR3 in DNA: TGTGCCAGCAGCTTAGTCCCTAGCGGGGCCCTATTCTACGAGCAGTACTTC.

This chain uses TRBV28 with TRBJ2-7, with a possible D match to TRBD1 (6 bases). Trimming cost V 7 bases and J 0 bases, with 13 bases left between them. Germline CDR1 is MDHEN and CDR2 is SYDVKM. This CDR3 region has 14 residues. CDR3 nucleotide sequence: TGTGCCAGCACAAAGGACAGTTTCTCCTACGAGCAGTACTTC. This encodes CASTKDSFSYEQYF.

The J gene is TRBJ1-1, the V gene TRBV5-4, with unresolved D. The CDR3 length is 13 residues. Trimming cost V 7 bases and J 1 base, with 11 bases left between them. The germline V gene encodes CDR1 SGHNT and CDR2 YYREEE (reference sequence). The CDR3 protein is CASGIAWNTEAFF. Written as DNA, the CDR3 is TGTGCCAGCGGCATTGCATGGAACACTGAAGCTTTCTTT.

The rearrangement joins TRBV6-5 to TRBJ1-6; 8 bases are shared with TRBD1. The V and J ends lost 4 bases and 7 bases, in that order; junction bases with no gene match: 6. This CDR3 region has 15 residues. CDR1 is MNHEY, CDR2 SVGAGI, per germline. CDR3 coding DNA: TGTGCCAGCAGTTTGACAGGGGCCTCGAATTCACCCCTCCACTTT. Protein product: CASSLTGASNSPLHF.

This chain's CDR3 is CASSFSGGAIDTQYF. The DNA for the CDR3 is TGCGCCAGCAGCTTTTCGGGGGGGGCTATCGATACGCAGTATTTT. The chain joins TRBV5-1 to TRBJ2-3, with TRBD2 matching 8 bases. The CDR3 is 15 amino acids. V was pared by 2 bases and J by 6 bases, with 8 bases of the junction left unmatched. In germline, CDR1 is SGHRS, CDR2 YFSETQ.

This clone was picked up a small number of times. This chain connects TRBV7-2 to TRBJ2-7; 9 bases line up with TRBD2. The V and J ends lost 1 base and 2 bases, in that order; junction bases with no gene match: 3. Germline values: CDR1 SGHTA, CDR2 FQGNSA. The CDR3 covers 15 residues. This CDR3 reads CASSLGLAGTYEQYF. In DNA form, the CDR3 reads TGTGCCAGCAGCTTAGGGCTAGCGGGAACCTACGAGCAGTACTTC.

This rearrangement joins TRBV4-2 to TRBJ1-5, with 7 positions matching TRBD1. The CDR3 totals 15 residues. V trimming: 1 base; J trimming: 7 bases; junction bases outside the gene matches: 7. The germline V gene encodes CDR1 LGHNA and CDR2 YNFKEQ. The CDR3 DNA follows: TGTGCCAGCAGCCAAGGAAGACAGGGTAACCAGCCCCAGCATTTT. Protein product: CASSQGRQGNQPQHF.

This clone was seen more than once but under ten times. The chain employs TRBV25-1 and TRBJ2-2; D unresolved. V lost 10 bases to trimming and J lost 1 base, with 4 bases between them. The CDR3 length is 11 residues. Germline CDR1 is MGHDK and CDR2 is SYGVNS. The CDR3 DNA is TGTGCCACAGAGAACACCGGGGAGCTGTTTTTT. Translating gives CATENTGELFF. Based on the CDR3 plus reference TRBV25-1 and TRBJ2-2, the full variable domain is EADIYQTPRYLVIGTGKKITLECSQTMGHDKMYWYQQDPGMELHLIHYSYGVNSTEKGDLSSESTVSRIRTEHFPLTLESARPSHTSQYLCATENTGELFFGEGSRLTVL.

The genes are TRBV18 and TRBJ2-6; 9 nucleotides agree with TRBD1. The CDR3 is made up of 19 amino acids. Germline CDR1 and CDR2: KGHSH and LQKENI. The V and J ends lost 5 bases and 1 base, in that order; junction bases with no gene match: 12. In nucleotides, the CDR3 is TGTGCCAGCTCAGCCCAACCCGGGACAGGGTTTTCTGGGGCCAACGTCCTGACTTTC. Translation: CASSAQPGTGFSGANVLTF.

The chain recombines TRBV29-1 with TRBJ2-1, with TRBD2 identical over 9 bases. The ends lost 4 bases at V and 5 bases at J; junction bases unmatched: 6. Germline CDR1 and CDR2: SQVTM and ANQGSEA. This CDR3 region has 14 residues. This chain's CDR3 is CSVVKGLADNEQFF. Written as DNA, the CDR3 is TGCAGCGTTGTCAAGGGACTAGCAGACAATGAGCAGTTCTTC.

In this sample, this clone turned up a few times. The chain couples TRBV5-1 to TRBJ2-5; the match to TRBD2 covers 8 bases. Trimming removed 4 bases from V and 11 bases from J; junction bases left unmatched: 10. Germline V gene sequence: CDR1 SGHRS, CDR2 YFSETQ. This CDR3 is built from 13 residues. CDR3 sequence reads: CASSPPVGGEQYF. As DNA, the CDR3 is TGCGCCAGCAGCCCCCCCGTCGGGGGGGAGCAGTACTTC.

This rearrangement joins TRBV27 to TRBJ1-1; 10 bases line up with TRBD1. V lost 5 bases to trimming and J lost 5 bases; unmatched junction nucleotides: 5. The CDR3 extends over 14 amino acids. The germline V gene has CDR1 MNHEY and CDR2 SMNVEV (reference sequence). CDR3 sequence (DNA): TGTGCCAGCAGTACCCGACAGGGGGCTACTGAAGCTTTCTTT. It translates to CASSTRQGATEAFF.

J is TRBJ1-6 and V is TRBV5-6, with 7 bases that match TRBD1. The CDR3 length is 15 residues. Germline assignment: CDR1 SGHDT and CDR2 YYEEEE. V shed 4 bases and J 9 bases; nucleotides not matched to a gene: 10. Here the CDR3 DNA reads TGTGCCAGCAGCGCGGACAGGAGCGAGGGTTCACCCCTCCACTTT. Encoded protein: CASSADRSEGSPLHF.

On this clone: Sequence at one end of the junction differs from germline and may be a read error. V gene TRBV2 combines with J gene TRBJ2-1; 9 positions agree with TRBD2. The length of the CDR3 is 13 residues. Germline CDR1 reads SNHLY; CDR2 reads FYNNEI. CDR3 sequence (DNA): TGTGCCAGCAGTGAACCGCCGCGGGGGGGCCGCGTCTTC. Amino acids: CASSEPPRGGRVF.

V usage is TRBV9 and J usage is TRBJ2-2; D is possibly TRBD2 (5 bases). The V gene's germline CDR1 is SGDLS and CDR2 YYNGEE. V lost 1 base and J 7 bases, leaving 11 bases between the germline ends. The CDR3 spans 14 residues. CDR3: CASSVSPEGGELFF. CDR3 sequence (DNA): TGTGCCAGCAGCGTATCGCCCGAGGGCGGGGAGCTGTTTTTT.

CDR3 amino acids: CASSGGLAGASSYNEQFF. CDR3 nucleotides: TGCGCCAGCAGCGGGGGACTAGCGGGGGCTAGCTCCTACAATGAGCAGTTCTTC. The rearrangement uses TRBV5-1 and TRBJ2-1, with 14 positions matching TRBD2. The CDR3 totals 18 residues. The V gene's germline CDR1 is SGHRS and CDR2 YFSETQ. The V and J ends lost 4 bases and 0 bases, in that order; junction bases with no gene match: 6.

This chain joins TRBV28 and TRBJ2-2; 10 bases match TRBD2. Germline CDR1 MDHEN, CDR2 SYDVKM. Unmatched junction bases numbered 7, after V lost 6 bases and J lost 3 bases. The CDR3 contains 16 residues. The CDR3 loop is CASRRSSGSYTGELFF. The CDR3 DNA follows: TGTGCCAGCAGAAGATCTAGCGGGAGTTACACCGGGGAGCTGTTTTTT.

A remark on this clone: The germline gene is not matched at one end of the junction; a read error may be the cause. This chain joins TRBV6-1 and TRBJ2-7; 7 nucleotides match TRBD1. Germline assignment: CDR1 MNHNS and CDR2 SASEGT. The CDR3 has 17 residues. This chain's CDR3 is CASSEYSGTAQRYERYF. The CDR3 region has the DNA TGTGCCAGCAGTGAATACTCAGGGACAGCGCAACGCTACGAGCGGTACTTC.

About this clone: Being one base from a much bigger clone, this may be a read error. This same CDR3 is encoded by further DNA sequences in the sample. V and J are TRBV9 and TRBJ2-1; 11 bases are a match to TRBD2. The CDR3 length is 15 residues. CDR1 and CDR2 (germline): SGDLS, YYNGEE. V dropped 4 bases and J dropped 5; count of bases not matched to a gene: 5. CDR3 region: CASSSGTSGNNEQFF. The CDR3 DNA reads as TGTGCCAGCAGCTCCGGGACTAGCGGTAACAATGAGCAGTTCTTC.